This passage covers 20 T cell receptor beta chains from one sample sequenced in a study of neurological immune-mediated disorders. TCRdb recomputed calls from the 5' RACE reads with MiXCR, one row per CDR3 protein. The sample includes tens of thousands of distinct CDR3 sequences, more than 2% of them seen just once. Sequencing input: PBMCs. Receptor source: a man aged 50-60 years with multiple sclerosis.

This clonotype was seen a few times. A much larger clone differs by one base, so this may be a read error. The chain links TRBV29-1 to TRBJ1-1, with D possibly matching TRBD1 (5 bases). V was pared by 1 base and J by 4 bases, with 10 bases between. CDR1 SQVTM and CDR2 ANQGSEA come from the germline V gene. The CDR3 covers 13 residues. CDR3 DNA: TGCAGCGTTGAAGCGGAAAGGGGCACTGAAGCTTTCTTT. It yields the protein CSVEAERGTEAFF.

Many counts were recorded for this clonotype. The chain joins TRBV9 to TRBJ1-1, with D possibly matching TRBD1 (5 bases). Trimming took 2 bases from V and 5 from J, leaving 10 bases between them. Germline V gene data show CDR1 as SGDLS and CDR2 as YYNGEE. This CDR3 has 13 amino acids. Here the CDR3 DNA reads TGTGCCAGCAGCGTTTCGGGGGAGACTGAAGCTTTCTTT. Its translation: CASSVSGETEAFF.

This clonotype was counted ten times or more. The rearrangement uses TRBV12-3 or TRBV12-4 and TRBJ2-3, with 9 nucleotides matching TRBD2. The ends lost 1 base at V and 3 bases at J; junction bases unmatched: 2. The CDR3 contains 15 residues. CDR3 nucleotide sequence: TGTGCCAGCAGTTTAGGGCTAGCGGGAACAGATACGCAGTATTTT. Translation: CASSLGLAGTDTQYF.

This clonotype was seen many times. The rearrangement uses TRBV20-1 and TRBJ1-1; D might be TRBD1 (6 bases). The CDR3 sequence is 15 residues long. The V gene's germline CDR1 is DFQATT and CDR2 SNEGSKA (reference sequence). V gave up 5 bases and J gave up 3 bases, with 19 bases separating them. For the CDR3, the DNA is TGCAGTGCTGCCCGGGCGTGGGGGCGCGACACTGAAGCTTTCTTT. Protein: CSAARAWGRDTEAFF.

Comment on this clonotype: Possible read error: a much larger clone is one base away. The chain links TRBV6-1 to TRBJ1-2; unclear D gene. CDR1 is MNHNS, CDR2 SASEGT, per germline. The CDR3 loop spans 15 amino acids. CDR3 sequence reads: CVSSEGGRTNYGYTF. For the CDR3, the DNA is TGTGTCAGCAGTGAAGGAGGCAGAACTAACTATGGCTACACCTTC.

This clonotype has at least ten counts. At one of its ends the junction is not consistent with the germline gene, which may arise from a read error. The CDR3 bases are TGTGCCAGCCGATCCCCCTATTATGACTACACCTTC. Its translation: CASRSPYYDYTF. This chain links TRBV6-1 with TRBJ1-2; D gene uncertain. CDR3 length: 12 residues. Germline loops: CDR1 MNHNS, CDR2 SASEGT.

This clonotype was seen ten or more times. Here the CDR3 DNA reads TGCGCCAGCAGCCCTAGGGCTGCCTCCTACGAGCAGTACTTC. Translation: CASSPRAASYEQYF. V is TRBV5-1 and J is TRBJ2-7; D gene ambiguous. CDR1 is SGHRS, CDR2 YFSETQ, per germline. CDR3 length: 14 amino acids. V dropped 4 bases and J dropped 0 bases, with 11 bases sitting between them.

In this sample, this clonotype turned up many times. The V and J genes are TRBV5-1 and TRBJ2-5; 12 bases fit TRBD2. CDR1 is SGHRS, CDR2 YFSETQ, per germline. The CDR3 consists of 15 residues. After removal of 4 bases from V and 1 base from J, the junction contained 2 bases not matched to a gene. CDR3 DNA sequence: TGCGCCAGCAGCCCTAGCGGGGGGGTCCAAGAGACCCAGTACTTC. It encodes CASSPSGGVQETQYF.

This clonotype was counted many times. This chain links TRBV6-5 with TRBJ2-7, with no clear D. The CDR3 runs to 13 residues. Germline V lookup: CDR1 MNHEY, CDR2 SVGAGI. V was clipped by 2 bases and J by 6 bases, with 11 bases between them. CDR3 loop: CASSYGPESEQYF. The CDR3 coding sequence is TGTGCCAGCAGTTACGGTCCGGAGAGCGAGCAGTACTTC.

This clonotype was counted at least ten times. The rearrangement uses TRBV12-3 or TRBV12-4 and TRBJ1-1; TRBD1 might be the D (6 bases). Trimming pared 5 bases from V and 3 bases from J, leaving 13 bases between. The CDR3 is made up of 14 amino acids. CDR3 amino acids: CASSPQGYDTEAFF. CDR3 DNA: TGTGCCAGCAGTCCTCAGGGGTATGACACTGAAGCTTTCTTT.

Ten or more counts support this clonotype. The V call is TRBV20-1, the J call TRBJ2-4; 8 bases are shared with TRBD1. Germline V gene data show CDR1 as DFQATT and CDR2 as SNEGSKA (reference sequence). The junction had 9 bases not matched to a gene; V was cut back by 5 bases and J by 6 bases. The CDR3 extends over 14 amino acids. This CDR3 reads CSAPSRGLLNIQYF. CDR3 bases: TGCAGTGCTCCCTCCAGGGGGCTGTTAAACATTCAGTACTTC.

This clonotype came up many times. The gene calls are TRBV20-1 and TRBJ2-5; TRBD2 matches at 9 bases. The J segment lost 4 bases and the V segment lost 1 base, leaving 7 bases of the junction unmatched. Looked up from germline, CDR1 is DFQATT and CDR2 is SNEGSKA (reference sequence). The CDR3 has 15 residues. The CDR3 DNA sequence: TGCAGTGCTAGAGGGGTAGCGGGGGTTTTAGAGACCCAGTACTTC. This encodes CSARGVAGVLETQYF.

This clonotype was observed many times. CDR3 nucleotide sequence: TGTGCCAGCAGCCCTCTAGGGGGCAATCAGCCCCAGCATTTT. Translation: CASSPLGGNQPQHF. The rearrangement uses TRBV5-6 and TRBJ1-5, with a possible D match to TRBD1 (5 bases). This CDR3 contains 14 residues. V was shortened by 4 bases and J by 2 bases, with 10 bases between the two germline ends. Germline CDR1 is SGHDT and CDR2 is YYEEEE. Combining the CDR3 with reference TRBV5-6 and TRBJ1-5 gives the whole variable domain DAGVTQSPTHLIKTRGQQVTLRCSPKSGHDTVSWYQQALGQGPQFIFQYYEEEERQRGNFPDRFSGHQFPNYSSELNVNALLLGDSALYLCASSPLGGNQPQHFGDGTRLSIL.

This clonotype was detected many times. A clone one base away is much larger, so this may be a read error. This chain connects TRBV20-1 to TRBJ1-2; no reliable D call. The V end was cut by 3 bases, the J end by 4 bases, with 12 bases between. Germline V gene sequence: CDR1 DFQATT, CDR2 SNEGSKA (reference sequence). The CDR3 totals 13 residues. This CDR3 is CSASVGKGYGYTF. The CDR3 bases are TGCAGTGCTAGTGTGGGAAAGGGCTATGGCTACACCTTC.

This clonotype was found many times. The chain joins TRBV10-3 to TRBJ2-7, with D maybe TRBD1 (6 bases). In germline, CDR1 is ENHRY, CDR2 SYGVKD. V was clipped by 0 bases and J by 11 bases, with 14 bases between them. The CDR3 is 13 residues long. The DNA for the CDR3 is TGTGCCATCAGTGAGTCGACTGAGGCAGGGGAGTACTTC. Translated, it gives CAISESTEAGEYF.

This clonotype was seen ten or more times. The chain has TRBV20-1 and TRBJ2-4; D gene unclear. Germline lookup yields CDR1 DFQATT and CDR2 SNEGSKA (reference sequence). V lost 0 bases, J lost 6 bases, and 15 bases lay in between. This CDR3 is 15 amino acids long. CDR3 residues: CSARDDAPWANIQYF. The CDR3 bases are TGCAGTGCTAGAGATGACGCACCCTGGGCAAACATTCAGTACTTC.

This clonotype showed up many times. The V call is TRBV7-2, the J call TRBJ2-1; maybe TRBD1 (5 bases). The CDR3 contains 15 residues. Germline CDR1 and CDR2: SGHTA and FQGNSA. V lost 1 base and J lost 6, with 13 bases in between. CDR3 in DNA: TGTGCCAGCAGCTTAGAAGCAGGGTCTGGCAATGAGCAGTTCTTC. This encodes CASSLEAGSGNEQFF.

This clonotype was found once. A much bigger clone sits one base away, suggesting this may be a read error. Here the CDR3 omits its conserved ending phenylalanine or tryptophan, so a read error is the likely source. This chain links TRBV20-1 with TRBJ2-5; TRBD1 is a possible D gene (7 bases). The CDR3 runs 15 residues. V lost 0 bases to trimming and J lost 4 bases, with 15 bases between them. Germline-derived CDR1 and CDR2 are DFQATT and SNEGSKA (reference sequence). CDR3 DNA: TGCAGTGCTAGAGATCGGAGGGGGCCTTCAGAGACCCAGTACTGC. Its translation is CSARDRRGPSETQYC.

Ten or more counts support this clonotype. The chain's CDR3 is CASRPYSNQPQHF. The CDR3 nucleotides read TGTGCCAGCAGACCTTATAGCAATCAGCCCCAGCATTTT. The chain couples TRBV6-1 to TRBJ1-5; D is undetermined. The ends were cut back, 6 bases at V and 0 bases at J, with 6 bases in the middle. The CDR3 totals 13 residues. Germline CDR1 reads MNHNS; CDR2 reads SASEGT.

This clonotype was recorded many times. The V call is TRBV20-1, the J call TRBJ1-2, with 11 bases identical to TRBD1. This CDR3 is built from 15 residues. The V segment lost 5 bases and the J segment 6 bases; nucleotides outside the gene matches: 11. From germline, CDR1 is DFQATT and CDR2 SNEGSKA (reference sequence). The CDR3, as DNA: TGCAGTGCTTCCGGGACAGGGGGTCTACTCCATGGCTACACCTTC. Amino acid sequence: CSASGTGGLLHGYTF.